This T cell receptor (beta chain) was observed in a study of immune heterogeneity within non-small cell lung tumors. Study-level information: The composition of the tumors was several squamous cell carcinomas, under twelve non-squamous carcinomas and 1 not otherwise specified. Study-level points and caveats: Local T-cell clonality tracked moderately but significantly with local tumor mutational burden, giving an R of approximately 0.36.

V was trimmed by 0 bases and J by 4 bases, leaving 15 bases between them. The CDR3 runs to 16 residues. Germline V CDR1 and CDR2: MDHEN, SYDVKM. Bulk tumor genomic DNA (approximately 640 ng per sample) served as template. Surgical sampling yielded several biopsies per primary tumor (spaced far apart). Samples came from untreated patients having curative surgery for newly diagnosed non-small cell lung cancer. TCR beta CDR3 regions came from multiplex PCR with 32 forward V and 13 reverse J primers. One entry per CDR3 protein, called by TCRdb with MiXCR from the multiplex PCR reads. The sample has some 10,000 distinct CDR3 sequences, 27% seen once; the top ten hold around 13%. This clonotype is medium-sized within its sample. Its antigen is as yet unknown.

The V and J genes are TRBV28 and TRBJ1-2, with D possibly being TRBD1 (6 bases). The sequenced material came from lung tumor tissue. This sequence originates from a man aged 45-60 years with non-small cell lung cancer. In DNA, the CDR3 is TGTGCCAGCAGTTTATGGGGGGGCGAAGATCCCTATGGCTACACCTTC. Its protein is CASSLWGGEDPYGYTF.